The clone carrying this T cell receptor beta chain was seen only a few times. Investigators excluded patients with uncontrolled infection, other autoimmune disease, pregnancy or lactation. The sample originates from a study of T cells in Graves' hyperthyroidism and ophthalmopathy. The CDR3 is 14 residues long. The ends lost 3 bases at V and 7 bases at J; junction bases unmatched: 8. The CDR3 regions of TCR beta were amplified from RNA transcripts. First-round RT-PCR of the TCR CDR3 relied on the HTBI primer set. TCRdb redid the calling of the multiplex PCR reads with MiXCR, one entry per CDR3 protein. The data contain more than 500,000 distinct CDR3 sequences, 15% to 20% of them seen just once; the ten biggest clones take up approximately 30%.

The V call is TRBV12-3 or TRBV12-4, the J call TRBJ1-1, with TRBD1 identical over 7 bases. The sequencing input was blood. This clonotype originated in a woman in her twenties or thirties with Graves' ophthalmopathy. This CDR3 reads CASSLRDRTIEAFF. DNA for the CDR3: TGTGCCAGCAGTTTGAGGGACAGAACCATTGAAGCTTTCTTT.